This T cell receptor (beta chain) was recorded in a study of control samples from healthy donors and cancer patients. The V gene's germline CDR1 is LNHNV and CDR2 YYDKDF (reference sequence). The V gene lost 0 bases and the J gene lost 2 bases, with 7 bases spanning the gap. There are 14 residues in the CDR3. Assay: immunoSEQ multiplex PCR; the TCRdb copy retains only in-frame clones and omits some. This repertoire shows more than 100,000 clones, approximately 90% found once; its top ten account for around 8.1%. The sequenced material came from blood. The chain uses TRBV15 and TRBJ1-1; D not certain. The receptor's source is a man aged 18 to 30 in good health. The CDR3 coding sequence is TGTGCCACCAGCAGAGATTGGAGCAACACTGAAGCTTTCTTT. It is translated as CATSRDWSNTEAFF.